One sample yielded the 5 T cell receptor beta chains listed below, sequenced in a study of PD-1 blockade in classical Hodgkin lymphoma. Using immunoSEQ multiplex PCR, the repertoire was profiled, and TCRdb retains in-frame clones only, with some absent. The sample has 90,000 to 140,000 clones, roughly 90% seen once. The time point is: cycle 4 day 1 (C4D1), after 5 to 7 weeks of nivolumab. Relapses following autologous stem cell transplantation were seen in all patients, with brentuximab vedotin exposure varying. The sample was peripheral blood mononuclear cells (PBMCs), taken before the fourth cycle of nivolumab. The receptors shown here come from a human donor with classical Hodgkin lymphoma.

The rearrangement uses TRBV5-6 and TRBJ2-7; D is ambiguous. The CDR3 contains 12 residues. In germline, CDR1 is SGHDT, CDR2 YYEEEE. V shed 2 bases and J shed 1 base, with 4 bases lying between them. The CDR3 region has the DNA TGTGCCAGCAGCTTAACGTCCTACGAGCAGTACTTC. This codes for CASSLTSYEQYF.

The rearrangement joins TRBV7-9 to TRBJ1-2; 12 bases fit TRBD1. The CDR3 is 17 amino acids. The germline CDR1 and CDR2 sequences are SEHNR and FQNEAQ (reference sequence). Unmatched junction bases numbered 6, after V lost 3 bases and J lost 1 base. The CDR3 DNA reads TGTGCCAGCAGCTTCGGGGGACAGGGGGCCATTAACTATGGCTACACCTTC. It encodes CASSFGGQGAINYGYTF.

The rearrangement joins TRBV30 to TRBJ1-1, with TRBD1 as a possible D gene (5 bases). CDR3 length: 14 residues. V was trimmed by 8 bases and J by 1 base, leaving 17 bases between them. The germline V gene has CDR1 GTSNPN and CDR2 SVGIG (reference sequence). The CDR3 region is CAQTTDQPNTEAFF. The CDR3 DNA is TGTGCCCAGACGACAGATCAACCGAACACTGAAGCTTTCTTT.

V and J are TRBV4-3 and TRBJ1-2, with 8 bases aligning to TRBD1. CDR1 is LGHNA, CDR2 YSLEER, per germline. Trimming removed 0 bases from V and 7 bases from J; junction bases left unmatched: 10. The CDR3 spans 16 residues. DNA of the CDR3: TGCGCCAGCAGCCAAGACAGGGGGCAGGGGGCTGGTGGCTACACCTTC. Translation gives CASSQDRGQGAGGYTF.

DNA of the CDR3: TGTGCCAGCAGTTTATCCCGGACTAGCGGGAGGAGCTCCTACAATGAGCAGTTCTTC. Its translation is CASSLSRTSGRSSYNEQFF. The chain carries TRBV27 and TRBJ2-1, with TRBD2 matching 14 bases. CDR3 size: 19 residues. The J segment lost 0 bases and the V segment lost 0 bases, leaving 4 bases of the junction unmatched. Germline V lookup: CDR1 MNHEY, CDR2 SMNVEV (reference sequence).